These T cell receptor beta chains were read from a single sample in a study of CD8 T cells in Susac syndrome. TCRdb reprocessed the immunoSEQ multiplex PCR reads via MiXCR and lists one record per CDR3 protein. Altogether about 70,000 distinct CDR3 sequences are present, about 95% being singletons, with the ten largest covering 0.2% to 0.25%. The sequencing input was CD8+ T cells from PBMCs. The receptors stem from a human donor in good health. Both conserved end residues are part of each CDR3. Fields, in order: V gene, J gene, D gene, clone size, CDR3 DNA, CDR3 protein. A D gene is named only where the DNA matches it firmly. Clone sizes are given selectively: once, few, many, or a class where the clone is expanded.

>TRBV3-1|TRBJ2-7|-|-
TGTGCCAGCAGCGAAGACAGTGCAACCTACGAGCAGTACTTC
CASSEDSATYEQYF
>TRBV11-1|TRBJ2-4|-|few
TGTGCCAGCAGCCCTCCTCAGGGGCCGAGCATTCAGTACTTC
CASSPPQGPSIQYF
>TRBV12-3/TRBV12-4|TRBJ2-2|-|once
TGTGCCAGCAGCCCGGGGACCCTTGCCGGGGAGCTGTTTTTT
CASSPGTLAGELFF
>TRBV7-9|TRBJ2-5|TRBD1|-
TGTGCCTGCCAGGGGGATCGGGAAGAGACCCAGTACTTC
CACQGDREETQYF
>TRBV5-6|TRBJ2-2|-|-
TGTGCCAGCAGCTTGGGCAGGGGGGAGCTGTTTTTT
CASSLGRGELFF
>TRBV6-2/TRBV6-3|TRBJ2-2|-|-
TGTGCCAGCGTTGGAAACGGGGAGCTGTTTTTT
CASVGNGELFF
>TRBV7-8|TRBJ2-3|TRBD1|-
TGTGCCAGCAGCACCTCCCGGGACAGGGGCAACACAGATACGCAGTATTTT
CASSTSRDRGNTDTQYF
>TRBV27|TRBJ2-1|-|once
TGTGCCAGCAGTCCCTGGAAGGGGGTCAATGAGCAGTTCTTC
CASSPWKGVNEQFF
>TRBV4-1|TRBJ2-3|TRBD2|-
TGCGCCAGCAGCCAAGATACCAGCGGGGGACCTCAGGATACGCAGTATTTT
CASSQDTSGGPQDTQYF
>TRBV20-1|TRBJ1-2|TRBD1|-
TGCAGTGCTAGAGACGCCGGGACAGGGTTTGGCTACACCTTC
CSARDAGTGFGYTF
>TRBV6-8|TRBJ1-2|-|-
TGTGCCAGCAGTTACTCGAAGGTCGGCCTACAGGGAGGTGGCTACACCTTC
CASSYSKVGLQGGGYTF
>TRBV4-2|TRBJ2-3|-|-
TGTGCCAGCAGCCAAGAGAGGGGGTCAGATACGCAGTATTTT
CASSQERGSDTQYF
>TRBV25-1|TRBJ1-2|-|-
TGTGCCAGCAGTGAATATAGGTCCGGGGGCAATGGCTACACCTTC
CASSEYRSGGNGYTF
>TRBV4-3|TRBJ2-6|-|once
TGCGCCAGCAGCCAAGAGGGATCGGGCCGTAGTTCTGGGGCCAACGTCCTGACTTTC
CASSQEGSGRSSGANVLTF
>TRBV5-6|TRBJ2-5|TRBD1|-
TGTGCCAGCAGCTTACCGAGTCCGGGACAGGGCTGGGAGACCCAGTACTTC
CASSLPSPGQGWETQYF
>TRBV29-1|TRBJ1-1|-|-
TGCAGCGTTGCCCCCGGCAACACTGAAGCTTTCTTT
CSVAPGNTEAFF
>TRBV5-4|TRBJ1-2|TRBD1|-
TGTGCCAGCAGCTTGGAGACAGGGTATGGCTACACCTTC
CASSLETGYGYTF
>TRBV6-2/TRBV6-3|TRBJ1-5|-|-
TGTGCCAGCAGTTACGGCCAGCACCAGCATTTT
CASSYGQHQHF
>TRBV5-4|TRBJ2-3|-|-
TGTGCCAGCAGCTTTATCATTATGGGGACAGATACGCAGTATTTT
CASSFIIMGTDTQYF
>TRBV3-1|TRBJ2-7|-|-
TGTGCCAGCAGCCAAGCCGTAGCCTTCAGCTCCTACGAGCAGTACTTC
CASSQAVAFSSYEQYF
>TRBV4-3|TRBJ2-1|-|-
TGCGCCAGCAGCCTACGAGGCGTGGGGAACAGAGATGAGCAGTTCTTC
CASSLRGVGNRDEQFF
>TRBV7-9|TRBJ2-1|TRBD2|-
TGTGCCAGCAGCCACAAGGGGGCGGGGGGGATCTACAATGAGCAGTTCTTC
CASSHKGAGGIYNEQFF
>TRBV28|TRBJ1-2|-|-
TGTGCCAGCAGTTTAGCAGGACAGAACGGGAACTATGGCTACACCTTC
CASSLAGQNGNYGYTF
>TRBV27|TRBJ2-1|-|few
TGTGCCAGCAGTTTGATCAATGAGCAGTTCTTC
CASSLINEQFF
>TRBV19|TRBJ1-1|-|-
TGTGCCAGTAGGATAACGAACACTGAAGCTTTCTTT
CASRITNTEAFF
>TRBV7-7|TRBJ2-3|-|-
TGTGCTAGCAGCTTACTCCCGGGACGAGAGTTTGGAGATACGCAGTATTTT
CASSLLPGREFGDTQYF
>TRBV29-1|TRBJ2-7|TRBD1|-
TGCAGCGTTCGACAGGGGTGGGAGCAGTACTTC
CSVRQGWEQYF
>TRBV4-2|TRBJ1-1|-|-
TGTGCCAGCAGCCAAGAGATACGCGGCACTGAAGCTTTCTTT
CASSQEIRGTEAFF
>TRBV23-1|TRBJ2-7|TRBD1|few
TGCGCCAGCGTGCCGGGACAGGGAATCGGCGAGCAGTACTTC
CASVPGQGIGEQYF
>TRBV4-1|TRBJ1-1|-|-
TGCGCCAGCAGCCTTCGGGTCGGAGAGAACACTGAAGCTTTCTTT
CASSLRVGENTEAFF
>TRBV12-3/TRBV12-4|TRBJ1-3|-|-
TGTGCCAGCAGTTTAATAGGGTTCGGAAACACCATATATTTT
CASSLIGFGNTIYF
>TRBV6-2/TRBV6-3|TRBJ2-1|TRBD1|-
TGTGCCAGCACCCCCATAGGGACAGTTCCCCAGGGGAGCTCCTACAATGAGCAGTTCTTC
CASTPIGTVPQGSSYNEQFF
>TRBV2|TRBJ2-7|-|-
TGTGCCAGCAGTGTGGCGGGGATCGAGCAGTACTTC
CASSVAGIEQYF
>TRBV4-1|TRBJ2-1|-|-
TGCGCCAGCAGCCATGATGGTAGCTCCTACAATGAGCAGTTCTTC
CASSHDGSSYNEQFF
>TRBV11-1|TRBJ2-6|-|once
TGTGCCAGCAGCTCCCCCTTAGGGGTCCGTAGTAGGGTATCTGGGGCCAACGTCCTGACTTTC
CASSSPLGVRSRVSGANVLTF
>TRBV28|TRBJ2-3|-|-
TGTGCCAGCAGTTTAGTGGTAGCCTCAACAGATACGCAGTATTTT
CASSLVVASTDTQYF
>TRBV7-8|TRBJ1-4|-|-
TGTGCCAGCAGCCTAAGGACAGACGGGGAAAAACTGTTTTTT
CASSLRTDGEKLFF
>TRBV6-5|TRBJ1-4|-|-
TGTGCCAGCAGCGTCGCGGTCTCTAATGAAAAACTGTTTTTT
CASSVAVSNEKLFF
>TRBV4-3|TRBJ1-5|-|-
TGCGCCAGCAGCCTCTCACAGGGATACAATCAGCCCCAGCATTTT
CASSLSQGYNQPQHF
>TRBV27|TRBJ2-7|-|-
TGTGCCAGCAGTTCCCCGAGTAGCAGTGGGGACGAGCAGTACTTC
CASSSPSSSGDEQYF
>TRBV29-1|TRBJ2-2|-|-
TGCAGCGGCCAGACAGGCCCAGAGCCCGGGGAGCTGTTTTTT
CSGQTGPEPGELFF
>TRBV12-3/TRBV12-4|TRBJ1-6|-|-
TGTGCCAGCAGTGTAGGGAATTCACCCCTCCACTTT
CASSVGNSPLHF
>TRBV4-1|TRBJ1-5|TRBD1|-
TGCGCCAGCAGCCAAGACGGGACAGAAGGCCAGCCCCAGCATTTT
CASSQDGTEGQPQHF
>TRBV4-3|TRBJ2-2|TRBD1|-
TGCGCCAGCAGCCAAGACGAGGGGGCCCCCTTGCGTACCGGGGAGCTGTTTTTT
CASSQDEGAPLRTGELFF
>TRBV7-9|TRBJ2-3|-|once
TGTGCCAGCAGCTCGCCCAGGGCGGGGAGCACAGATACGCAGTATTTT
CASSSPRAGSTDTQYF
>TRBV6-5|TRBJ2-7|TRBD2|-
TGTGCCAGCAGTTACTCCCGGCGGGGGTCCTACGAGCAGTACTTC
CASSYSRRGSYEQYF
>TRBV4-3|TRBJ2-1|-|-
TGCGCCAGCAGCTACAGGGTGTTCCACAATGAGCAGTTCTTC
CASSYRVFHNEQFF
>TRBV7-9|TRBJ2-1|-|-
TGTGCCAGCAGCGATGGGGACGGGAAAAATGAGCAGTTCTTC
CASSDGDGKNEQFF